This TCR beta chain was sequenced for a study of cytomegalovirus exposure and HLA in healthy donors (dated by TCRdb to about 2017). Context from the whole study: An earlier analysis of roughly 500 of the donors reported about 290 Gb of sequence data and some 120 million unique TCR beta sequences from 150 million to 200 million T cells. Using immunosequencing, the study profiled T cell repertoires from around 670 subjects and related those repertoires to cytomegalovirus serostatus. On average, roughly 200,000 unique TCR beta nucleotide sequences were sequenced per donor among 350 to 400 genotyped donors of the cohort, with 15% to 20% of those sequences being non-productive. In an earlier analysis of roughly 600 of the donors, high-throughput TCR beta sequencing was used to judge whether each TCR beta V gene segment behaved as functional or pseudogenic. The study was designed to test whether signatures of past pathogen exposure could be identified by cataloging public T cell receptors. Class I and class II HLA loci were covered by the typing at four-digit resolution. Donor age, sex, ethnicity and CMV serostatus were compiled alongside the repertoire data. About 300 gigabases of sequencing data and 70 million to 100 million unique TCR sequences were included in an early release covering roughly 700 HLA-typed donors. In a later genetic analysis, genome-wide SNP genotypes for about 55% of the roughly 670 donors were used, and that subset was treated as a discovery cohort. A separate validation cohort of roughly 130 different subjects was used in addition to the 666-subject first cohort. Every repertoire in the discovery cohort had been generated on one and the same sequencing platform. The later analysis used no new phenotypic data to find candidate immune exposures, relying instead on TCR beta sequences and their occurrence across donors. The genetic ancestry cluster associated with self-reported Caucasian donors included 81% of the roughly 400 genotyped donors. Because of strong linkage in the cohort, four to six DR-DQ haplotypes were treated as single units for association and clustering. To predict cytomegalovirus infection status, the study combined high-throughput TCR immunosequencing, statistical association of individual TCRs with disease status, and machine learning. Typing coverage differed by locus: A, B, C, DRB1 and DQB1 were typed in about 620-640 donors, DQA1 in about 500, DPA1 in 600 to 610, and DPB1 in around 490. A later analysis re-analyzed previously published TCR beta repertoires from 666 donors and added high-resolution HLA genotyping to study TCR occurrence patterns. Results and caveats for the whole study, not just this receptor: The 87-base-pair reads could not distinguish some IMGT-functional V segments, including TRBV6-2 and TRBV6-3, so those segments were excluded. The cohort was sequenced for TCR beta chains only, and without alpha or paired-chain data the features that could be detected were limited. An association between a missense DCLRE1C variant and V-gene and J-gene trimming of TCR beta chains was found in a later genetic analysis and replicated in an independent cohort. While some public TCRs were present in many individuals, most TCR sequences turned up only very rarely across donors. According to the authors, the approach could potentially be generalized to other disease states and immunological phenotypes. Because some donors lacked HLA typing at each locus, the association tests relied only on the typed subset. At a false discovery rate of 0.05, a later analysis linked fewer than 20,000 TCR beta sequences to specific HLA alleles. A cluster of highly shared sequence variants was judged likely to represent a technical artifact of the sequencing pipeline. A further reported finding was that TCR beta sequences accurately predicted the HLA-A and HLA-B alleles for most subjects in the first cohort. Broadly in line with IMGT annotations, most TCR beta V segments showed up in productive rearrangements about 87% or about 30% of the time in an earlier analysis of approximately 600 of the donors. The earlier analysis of 450 to 700 of the donors excluded approximately 15 rarely observed V segments, including chromosome 9 orphons, because counts were too low. In vitro tests confirmed that a few of the cytomegalovirus-associated TCR beta chains recognize cytomegalovirus antigens. In a later analysis, TCR association rates were found to vary across HLA loci, with the most associated TCRs seen for DRB1 alleles and the fewest for HLA-C alleles. Linkage disequilibrium might explain the correlated functional status among segregating V segments, but an unknown experimental factor could not be excluded. The study listed 164 TCR beta chains as associated with cytomegalovirus. CMV serostatus was the only immune exposure information available for the cohort. The classifier was reported to diagnose cytomegalovirus status with high specificity and sensitivity in both the original and validation cohorts. A later analysis found that HLA-associated TCR beta chains were more clonally expanded and had lower generation probabilities than equally common non-associated chains. Strong co-occurrence of HLA alleles, especially DR and DQ, made assigning TCR associations to individual alleles difficult. Sequencing depth was assumed to be roughly uniform across donors in the presence/absence analyses, though that assumption may not hold. According to a later analysis, parvovirus B19, influenza, CMV and Epstein-Barr virus appeared linked to several top co-occurrence clusters. Most CMV-associated TCR beta chains appeared to be HLA-restricted in a later analysis, and the HLA associations seemed to be driven largely by CMV exposure. According to a later genetic analysis, donors in an Asian-associated ancestry cluster had fewer N-insertions in productive TCRs than the approximately 630-donor mean.

With respect to this clone: Its cognate antigen has yet to be identified. No much larger clonotype is one base removed from it; base qualities were not supplied.

CDR1 and CDR2 were assigned from the germline V gene as MGHRA and YSYEKL. Measured from the cysteine to the phenylalanine, the CDR3 is 16 residues long. The DNA shown is the 48-base CDR3, in frame from base 1. V is cut back by 2 bases and J by 8 bases, with 8 bases in the junction unmatched. The cohort consisted of fewer than 700 healthy bone marrow donors. All cohort members were sampled while nominally healthy, although unrecorded immune exposures were likely present. The donor tested CMV seronegative, placing the donor among the 350 or so seronegative members of the cohort. A peripheral blood sample was collected from each donor, and TCR beta sequencing was performed on peripheral blood mononuclear cells. The Qiagen DNeasy Blood Extraction Kit was used to extract genomic DNA from the blood cell samples. The receptor library was made with the immunoSEQ multiplex PCR assay. For the multiplex PCR, a mixture combining 60 forward primers for TCR Vbeta segments and 13 reverse primers for TCR Jbeta segments was used. Amplification of the CDR3 region of rearranged TCR beta genes was performed with a multiplex PCR assay on genomic DNA. On the Illumina HiSeq System, the amplified TCR beta libraries were sequenced as 87-base-pair reads. The authors processed their data as follows. A later analysis counted about 80 million unique TCR beta chains across the 600 to 850 repertoires, and 9.5 million to 11 million of these chains were shared by at least two donors. Raw reads were error-corrected and collapsed into unique sequences with a nearest-neighbor algorithm that merged closely related sequences to remove PCR and sequencing errors. Alignment of CDR3 sequences to IMGT reference sequences was used to assign V, D and J gene segments. Each retained sequence needed at least a six-nucleotide match to both a V gene segment and a J gene segment. Rearrangements were called productive when the CDR3 lacked stop codons and stayed in frame with V and J; all others were non-productive. Following IMGT convention, CDR3 was defined as the stretch from the second conserved V-encoded cysteine up to the conserved J-encoded phenylalanine. In an earlier analysis of more than 550 of the donors, sequences lacking an unambiguous match to a single V gene segment were excluded. An earlier analysis of 500 to 600 of the donors classified V segments as functional when productive rearrangements were above 56.7% and as segregating when the standard deviation between donors was above 5%. A statistical classification framework was built to diagnose cytomegalovirus status from the catalog of TCR beta chain sequences. In a later analysis, TCR nucleotide sequences were compared against IMGT/GENE-DB human TR gene sequences so that V and J genes could be assigned. In a later analysis, CDR3 sequences and most-parsimonious VDJ recombination scenarios were assigned using the TCRdist pipeline. In a later analysis, each TCR beta chain was defined by its CDR3 amino acid sequence together with its V-gene family, and reads lacking a unique V-gene family were excluded. As a way to deal with suspected cross-contamination and a sequencing artifact, a later analysis dropped 500 to 700 nucleotide sequences that were highly shared and had low generation probability. In a later analysis, a clonal expansion index for each public chain was calculated from normalized within-repertoire ranks of inferred template counts. Generation probabilities in a later analysis came from a VDJ recombination model fitted to out-of-frame rearrangements, and those results were checked against IGoR. In a later analysis, TCR-TCR, TCR-HLA and TCR-CMV co-occurrence was scored with hypergeometric tests, and a repertoire-size bias correction was applied to TCR pairs. To estimate false discovery rates, a later analysis permuted the HLA or CMV assignments 20 times. In a later analysis, co-occurring TCRs were grouped with DBSCAN, and TCRdist sequence similarity was added when clustering was performed within HLA-allele-positive subsets. For co-occurrence clustering, repertoires with fewer than 30,000 or more than 120,000 public chains were excluded, along with 4 to 6 repertoires with anomalous nucleotide sharing. This is the immuneACCESS table as TCRdb keeps it, with only in-frame sequences that have V and J called. A part of the clones is gone; compared with another copy, unresolved V genes explain less than half, and the rest is unexplained. For V, J and clone size, that table is used; D and trimming come from the DNA. Within this sample are about 190,000 clones, with over 70% of them counted one time only. The top ten clones comprise around 1.6% of the sample.

Sequenced: PBMCs. Recombination joined TRBV4-1 with TRBJ2-2; 10 bases in the junction line up with TRBD2. This TCR was recovered from a woman under 30 in good health and CMV-seronegative. The nucleotide sequence is given as TGCGCCAGCAGCCAACTGGGACTAGCGACAGAGGGGGAGCTGTTTTTT. This codes for CASSQLGLATEGELFF.